This TCR beta chain stems from a study of blood T cell repertoires in COVID-19. Overall study context: The United States, Italy and Spain supplied acute and convalescent COVID-19 samples. PBMCs, B-cell-depleted T cells, or T cells were the source of the cDNA or gDNA that made up the material.

In the source study's methods: Amplification of reference gene primers was used by the study to estimate nucleated cell counts. Here immunoSEQ multiplex PCR was the method, and the copy in TCRdb shows in-frame clones only, minus some. V and J calls and clone size are given by that table; D and trimming were obtained from the DNA. Found here are 150,000 to 200,000 clones, around 83% of them singletons; the top ten hold roughly 2.9%. The CDR3 length is 15 residues. CDR1 SEHNR and CDR2 FQNEAQ come from the germline V gene (reference sequence). Between the trimmed V and J ends, which lost 0 bases and 7 bases, there was a span of 15 bases.

The V call is TRBV7-9, the J call TRBJ2-5; TRBD1 is a possible D gene (5 bases). The sequence derives from a woman younger than 45 with active or convalescent COVID-19. The sample consisted of peripheral blood. This chain's CDR3 is CASSLAGPGIRTQYF. In DNA, the CDR3 is TGTGCCAGCAGCTTAGCGGGGCCTGGGATACGGACCCAGTACTTC.